This T cell receptor (beta chain) came from a study of CD8+ T cells in alopecia areata. Treatment meaning: oral pan-JAK inhibitor, 5-10 mg twice daily. Following extraction, RNA underwent reverse transcription to cDNA, which served as the sequencing template. The table came from immunoSEQ multiplex PCR; TCRdb's copy has only in-frame clones and leaves some out. Of roughly 250,000 clones in the sample, 60% were seen once. The CDR3 covers 15 residues. V lost 6 bases to trimming and J lost 2 bases, with 14 bases between them. Germline assignment: CDR1 LNHDA and CDR2 SQIVND (reference sequence). This TCR was sampled from a human donor with alopecia areata. The chain recombines TRBV19 with TRBJ1-5, with a tentative D call TRBD1 (6 bases). The sequences come from CD4+ T cells sorted from blood, collected around week 54, from a patient treated with tofacitinib. In DNA, the CDR3 is TGTGCCAGTAGGGTGGGGGGCATCGGCAATCAGCCCCAGCATTTT. This codes for CASRVGGIGNQPQHF.